The T cell receptor (beta chain) under discussion was sequenced for a study of T cells in Graves' hyperthyroidism and ophthalmopathy. Study-level background: Peripheral blood specimens were obtained at initial diagnosis, prior to any treatment. Findings of the study overall: The blood repertoire included most of the expanded thyroid clonotypes above 0.001.

Amplified TCR beta CDR3 regions came from RNA transcripts. Primed by the HTBI set, a first-round RT-PCR was run on the TCR CDR3. TCRdb ran MiXCR on the multiplex PCR reads and lists one entry per CDR3 protein. The top ten hold approximately 10% of the sample, which has some 740,000 distinct CDR3 sequences, 12% to 15% seen once. In this sample, this clonotype turned up a few times. Antigen: not known. Absence of ophthalmopathy progression within 18 months defined stable Graves' hyperthyroidism. PBMCs were obtained from approximately 10 ml fresh peripheral blood. The germline gives CDR1 LGHNA, CDR2 YNFKEQ. Trimming took 4 bases from V and 2 from J, leaving 19 bases between them. The CDR3 length is 17 residues.

This chain connects TRBV4-2 to TRBJ2-3, with a tentative D call TRBD1 (5 bases). The sequence was collected from a woman between 18 and 29 years old with Graves' hyperthyroidism. Sequencing was performed on blood. The CDR3 DNA reads TGTGCCAGCAGCCCAGGACAACTTACACCTTCCACAGATACGCAGTATTTT. Translating gives CASSPGQLTPSTDTQYF.